Listed below are T cell receptor beta chains from one sample, sequenced in a study of cytomegalovirus exposure and HLA in healthy donors. Produced via immunoSEQ multiplex PCR; TCRdb's table is partial and in-frame only. The data show 90,000 to 130,000 clones, 55% to 70% seen once. Sequenced sample: PBMCs. The source of these receptors is a woman aged 25 to 39 in good health and CMV-seronegative. The conserved cysteine and the conserved F or W are not part of the CDR3 here.

V: TRBV5-6; J: TRBJ1-4; CDR3: ASSLTGGAYPNEKLF
V: TRBV15; J: TRBJ2-3; CDR3: ATSRDPGGSADTQY
V: TRBV7-2; J: TRBJ2-5; CDR3: ASSLRLFQETQY
V: TRBV23-1; J: TRBJ2-1; CDR3: ASSQRTRPRPPEQF
V: TRBV6-1; J: TRBJ2-7; CDR3: ASSTGGGHEQY
V: TRBV7-7; J: TRBJ2-1; CDR3: ASSFDSYNEQF
V: TRBV6-4; J: TRBJ2-5; CDR3: ASSRTSGTQETQY
V: TRBV4-1; J: TRBJ2-1; CDR3: ASSQPTSGSRLKHEQF
V: TRBV2; J: TRBJ2-3; CDR3: ASSDHRRNTDTQY
V: TRBV4-3; J: TRBJ1-4; CDR3: ASSQGTGYTNEKLF
V: TRBV27; J: TRBJ1-2; CDR3: ASSYTGNYGYT
V: TRBV4-1; J: TRBJ2-1; CDR3: ASSRSGLAFDNEQF
V: TRBV28; J: TRBJ1-1; CDR3: ASSPGQSNTEAF
V: TRBV5-1; J: TRBJ2-5; CDR3: ASSSGTGLETQY
V: TRBV6-6; J: TRBJ2-5; CDR3: ASRFDRGVETQY
V: TRBV19; J: TRBJ1-1; CDR3: STSGGANTEAF
V: TRBV6-6; J: TRBJ2-1; CDR3: ASSYSSLAARDEQF
V: TRBV2; J: TRBJ2-7; CDR3: ASTLAGANYEQY
V: TRBV6-5; J: TRBJ2-1; CDR3: ASSYTSGIGNEQF
V: TRBV5-1; J: TRBJ2-3; CDR3: AGRDGASTDTQY
V: TRBV5-1; J: TRBJ2-7; CDR3: ASSWGTSGDSYEQY
V: TRBV19; J: TRBJ1-5; CDR3: ASKRTGTFNQPQH
V: TRBV7-4; J: TRBJ1-5; CDR3: ASSLCGGLNSNQPQH
V: TRBV15; J: TRBJ1-5; CDR3: ATSGGTASNQPQH
V: TRBV5-5; J: TRBJ2-7; CDR3: ASSLQAGLSYEQY
V: TRBV14; J: TRBJ1-4; CDR3: ASSQWTGRIEKLF
V: TRBV11-2; J: TRBJ1-4; CDR3: ASSLGRGRTTTNEKLF
V: TRBV30; J: TRBJ2-5; CDR3: AWSKLGSEETQY
V: TRBV10-3; J: TRBJ2-3; CDR3: AIRQEGLAGPTDTQY
V: TRBV5-1; J: TRBJ2-2; CDR3: ASSLYPGGTAANTGELF
V: TRBV5-5; J: TRBJ1-1; CDR3: ASSSPPDRADTEAF
V: TRBV11-2; J: TRBJ2-7; CDR3: ASSGTGTIEQY
V: TRBV7-9; J: TRBJ1-1; CDR3: ASTLSGNTEAF
V: TRBV6-6; J: TRBJ2-2; CDR3: ASSSSNTGELF
V: TRBV7-9; J: TRBJ1-4; CDR3: ASSLAATNEKLF
V: TRBV4-3; J: TRBJ2-1; CDR3: ASSQDFSNEQF
V: TRBV6-5; J: TRBJ2-7; CDR3: ASSTPQKMFEQY
V: TRBV2; J: TRBJ1-6; CDR3: ASTYRNNSPLH
V: TRBV7-2; J: TRBJ2-7; CDR3: ASSYRDKSYEQY
V: TRBV6-1; J: TRBJ1-6; CDR3: ASSEGDLSSYNSPLH
V: TRBV18; J: TRBJ1-2; CDR3: ASSSTTVNYGYT
V: TRBV18; J: TRBJ2-6; CDR3: ASSPSRQASLSPRSHVLT
V: TRBV15; J: TRBJ2-3; CDR3: ATSRDGERDTQY
V: TRBV10-3; J: TRBJ2-1; CDR3: AISESPGGRYNEQF
V: TRBV7-2; J: TRBJ2-7; CDR3: ASSLEQGAYEQY
V: TRBV28; J: -; CDR3: ASSGTSDSYEQY
V: TRBV27; J: TRBJ1-2; CDR3: ASSFGPNYGYT
V: TRBV18; J: TRBJ2-3; CDR3: ASSHEYLDTDTQY
V: TRBV7-2; J: TRBJ2-7; CDR3: ASSLEAGVYEQY
V: TRBV5-3; J: TRBJ1-3; CDR3: ARSLGHSGNTIY
V: TRBV4-1; J: TRBJ2-1; CDR3: ASSRGTSGMSEQF
V: TRBV28; J: TRBJ2-5; CDR3: ASSLGGTLQVAQY
V: TRBV28; J: TRBJ2-7; CDR3: ASSFGGLSYEQY
V: TRBV5-1; J: TRBJ2-3; CDR3: ASSFDTGLGTQY
V: TRBV28; J: TRBJ1-1; CDR3: ASMSTMNTEAF